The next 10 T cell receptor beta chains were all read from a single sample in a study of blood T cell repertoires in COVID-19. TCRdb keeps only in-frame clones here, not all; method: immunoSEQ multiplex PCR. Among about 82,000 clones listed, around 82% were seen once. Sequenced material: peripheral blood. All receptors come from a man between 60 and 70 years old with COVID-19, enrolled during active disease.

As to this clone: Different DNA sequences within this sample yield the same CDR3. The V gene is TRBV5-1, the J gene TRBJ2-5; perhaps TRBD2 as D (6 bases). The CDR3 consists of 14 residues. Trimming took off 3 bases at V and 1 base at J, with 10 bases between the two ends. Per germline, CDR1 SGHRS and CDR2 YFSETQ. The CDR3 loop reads CASSSGGVQETQYF. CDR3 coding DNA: TGCGCCAGCAGCTCGGGCGGGGTCCAAGAGACCCAGTACTTC. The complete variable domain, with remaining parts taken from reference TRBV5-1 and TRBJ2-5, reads KAGVTQTPRYLIKTRGQQVTLSCSPISGHRSVSWYQQTPGQGLQFLFEYFSETQRNKGNFPGRFSGRQFSNSRSEMNVSTLELGDSALYLCASSSGGVQETQYFGPGTRLLVL.

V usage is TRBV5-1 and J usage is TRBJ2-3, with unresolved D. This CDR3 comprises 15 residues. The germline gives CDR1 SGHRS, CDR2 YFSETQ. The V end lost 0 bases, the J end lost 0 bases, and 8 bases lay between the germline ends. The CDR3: CASSLDRTSTDTQYF. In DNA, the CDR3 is TGCGCCAGCAGCTTGGACCGAACTAGCACAGATACGCAGTATTTT.

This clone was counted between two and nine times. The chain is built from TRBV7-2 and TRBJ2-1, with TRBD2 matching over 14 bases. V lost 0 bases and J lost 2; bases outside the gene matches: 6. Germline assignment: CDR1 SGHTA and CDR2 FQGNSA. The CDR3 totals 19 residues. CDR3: CASSLAVGLAGVTYNEQFF. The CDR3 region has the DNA TGTGCCAGCAGCTTAGCGGTGGGACTAGCGGGAGTTACCTACAATGAGCAGTTCTTC.

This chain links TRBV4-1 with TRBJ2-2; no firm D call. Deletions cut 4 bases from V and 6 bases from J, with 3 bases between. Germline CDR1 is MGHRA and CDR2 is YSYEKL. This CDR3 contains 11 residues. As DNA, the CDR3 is TGCGCCAGCAGCCTATCCGGGGAGCTGTTTTTT. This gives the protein CASSLSGELFF.

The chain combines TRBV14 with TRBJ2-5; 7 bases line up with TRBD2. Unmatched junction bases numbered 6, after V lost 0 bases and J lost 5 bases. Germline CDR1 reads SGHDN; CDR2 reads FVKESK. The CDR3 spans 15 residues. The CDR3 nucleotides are TGTGCCAGCAGCCAAGACCGGGGGAGGGTCGAGACCCAGTACTTC. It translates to CASSQDRGRVETQYF.

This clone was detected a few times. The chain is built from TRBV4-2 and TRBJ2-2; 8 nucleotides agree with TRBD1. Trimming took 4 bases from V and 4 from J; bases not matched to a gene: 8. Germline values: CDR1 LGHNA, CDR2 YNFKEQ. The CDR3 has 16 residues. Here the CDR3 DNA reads TGTGCCAGCAGCCGGGGAGCAGGGGGCGGCACCGGGGAGCTGTTTTTT. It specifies CASSRGAGGGTGELFF.

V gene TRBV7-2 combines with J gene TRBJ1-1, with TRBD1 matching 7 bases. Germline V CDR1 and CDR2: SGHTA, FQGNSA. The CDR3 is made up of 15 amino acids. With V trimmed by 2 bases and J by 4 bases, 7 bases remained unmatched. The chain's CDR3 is CASSLTRGKGTEAFF. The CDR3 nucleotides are TGTGCCAGCAGCTTAACCAGGGGGAAGGGCACTGAAGCTTTCTTT.

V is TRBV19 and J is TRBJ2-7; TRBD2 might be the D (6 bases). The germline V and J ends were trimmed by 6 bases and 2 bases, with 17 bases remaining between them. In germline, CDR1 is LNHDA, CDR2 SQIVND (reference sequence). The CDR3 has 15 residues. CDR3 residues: CASRGRDLNPYEQYF. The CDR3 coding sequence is TGTGCCAGTAGGGGCAGGGACTTAAACCCCTACGAGCAGTACTTC.

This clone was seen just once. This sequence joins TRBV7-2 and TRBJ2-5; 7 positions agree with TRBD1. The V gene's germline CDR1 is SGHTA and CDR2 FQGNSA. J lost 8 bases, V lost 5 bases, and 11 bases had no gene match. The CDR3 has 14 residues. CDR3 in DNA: TGTGCCAGCAGCCCTAGTGACAGGGAGTACACCCAGTACTTC. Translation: CASSPSDREYTQYF.

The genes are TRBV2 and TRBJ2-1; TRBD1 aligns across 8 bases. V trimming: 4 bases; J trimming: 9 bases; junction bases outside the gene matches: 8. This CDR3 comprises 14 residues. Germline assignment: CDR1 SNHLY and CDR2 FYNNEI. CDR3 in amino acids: CASSAGTGKTEQFF. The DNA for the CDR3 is TGTGCCAGCAGTGCCGGGACAGGAAAAACTGAGCAGTTCTTC.